This T cell receptor beta chain appears in the sequencing data of a study of identical twins. This clonotype has only a few counts. V gave up 3 bases and J gave up 13 bases, with 10 bases separating them. The CDR3 extends over 12 amino acids. Germline values: CDR1 LGHNA, CDR2 YSLEER. Each CDR3 protein gets one entry after TCRdb re-called the 5' RACE reads with MiXCR. The sample lists about 730,000 distinct CDR3 sequences, about 20% occurring once. In addition, the sample was reused for a study of T cells expressing NK-cell markers. That investigation notes: In several experiments, sorting was confined to alpha-beta TCR T cells through use of an anti-gamma-delta TCR antibody. A handful of donors showed these clonotypes also leading the CD3+CD56-NKG2C+ fraction.

This chain joins TRBV4-3 and TRBJ2-6, with D possibly TRBD2 on 5 matching bases. The origin of this receptor is a woman aged 18-30 years in good health. The specimen was PBMCs. The chain's CDR3 is CASSHPSGVLTF. Here the CDR3 DNA reads TGCGCCAGCAGCCACCCCTCGGGGGTCCTGACTTTC.